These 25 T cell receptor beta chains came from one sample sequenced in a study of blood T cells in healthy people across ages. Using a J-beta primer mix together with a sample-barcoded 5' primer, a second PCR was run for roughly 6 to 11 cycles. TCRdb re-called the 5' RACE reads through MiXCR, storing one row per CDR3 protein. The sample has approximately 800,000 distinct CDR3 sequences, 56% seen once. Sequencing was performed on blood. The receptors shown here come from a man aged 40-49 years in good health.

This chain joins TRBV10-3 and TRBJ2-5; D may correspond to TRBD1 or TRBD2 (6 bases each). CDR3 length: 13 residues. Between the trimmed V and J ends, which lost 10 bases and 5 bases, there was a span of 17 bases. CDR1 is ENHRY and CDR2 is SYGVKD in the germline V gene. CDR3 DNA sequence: TGTGCCACCGACGTGGGGGGCGGCGAGACCCAGTACTTC. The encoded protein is CATDVGGGETQYF.

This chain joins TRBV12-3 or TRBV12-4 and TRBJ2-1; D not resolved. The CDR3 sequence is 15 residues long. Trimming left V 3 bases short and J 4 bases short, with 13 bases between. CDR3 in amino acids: CASSFGDRLYNEQFF. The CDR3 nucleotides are TGTGCCAGCAGTTTTGGAGATCGCCTATACAATGAGCAGTTCTTC.

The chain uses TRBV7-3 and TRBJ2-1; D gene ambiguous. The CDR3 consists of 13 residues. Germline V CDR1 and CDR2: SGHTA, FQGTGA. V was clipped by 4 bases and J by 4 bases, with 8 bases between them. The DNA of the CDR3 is TGTGCCAGCAGCTCACCTGTTTACAATGAGCAGTTCTTC. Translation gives CASSSPVYNEQFF. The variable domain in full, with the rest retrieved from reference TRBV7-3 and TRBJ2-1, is GAGVSQTPSNKVTEKGKYVELRCDPISGHTALYWYRQSLGQGPEFLIYFQGTGAADDSGLPNDRFFAVRPEGSVSTLKIQRTERGDSAVYLCASSSPVYNEQFFGPGTRLTVL.

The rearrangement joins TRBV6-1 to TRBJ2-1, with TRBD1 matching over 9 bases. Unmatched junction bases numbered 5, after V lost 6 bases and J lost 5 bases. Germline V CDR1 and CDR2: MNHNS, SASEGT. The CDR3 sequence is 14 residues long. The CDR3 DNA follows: TGTGCCAGCAGAGGGACAGGGTGGGACAATGAGCAGTTCTTC. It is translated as CASRGTGWDNEQFF.

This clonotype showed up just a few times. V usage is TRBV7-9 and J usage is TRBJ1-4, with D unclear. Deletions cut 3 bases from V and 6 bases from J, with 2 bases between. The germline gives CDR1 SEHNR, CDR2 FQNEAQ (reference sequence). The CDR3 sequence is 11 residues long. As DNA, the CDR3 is TGTGCCAGCAGCTTGGATGAAAAACTGTTTTTT. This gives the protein CASSLDEKLFF. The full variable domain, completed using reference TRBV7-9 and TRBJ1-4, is DTGVSQNPRHKITKRGQNVTFRCDPISEHNRLYWYRQTLGQGPEFLTYFQNEAQLEKSRLLSDRFSAERPKGSFSTLEIQRTEQGDSAMYLCASSLDEKLFFGSGTQLSVL.

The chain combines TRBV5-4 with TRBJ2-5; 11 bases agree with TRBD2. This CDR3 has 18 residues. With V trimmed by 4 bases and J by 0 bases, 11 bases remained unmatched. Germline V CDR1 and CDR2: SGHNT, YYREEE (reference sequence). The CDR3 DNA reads TGTGCCAGCAGCCCCCCGGGACTAGCGGACTTGTACCAAGAGACCCAGTACTTC. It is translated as CASSPPGLADLYQETQYF. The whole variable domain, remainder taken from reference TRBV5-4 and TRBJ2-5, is ETGVTQSPTHLIKTRGQQVTLRCSSQSGHNTVSWYQQALGQGPQFIFQYYREEENGRGNFPPRFSGLQFPNYSSELNVNALELDDSALYLCASSPPGLADLYQETQYFGPGTRLLVL.

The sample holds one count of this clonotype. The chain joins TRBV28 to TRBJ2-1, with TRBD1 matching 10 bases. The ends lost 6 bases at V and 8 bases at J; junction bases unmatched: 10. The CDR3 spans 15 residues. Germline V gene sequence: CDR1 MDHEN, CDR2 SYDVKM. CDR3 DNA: TGTGCCAGCAGCCCCGGGACAGGGGTTTGGGATGAGCAGTTCTTC. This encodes CASSPGTGVWDEQFF.

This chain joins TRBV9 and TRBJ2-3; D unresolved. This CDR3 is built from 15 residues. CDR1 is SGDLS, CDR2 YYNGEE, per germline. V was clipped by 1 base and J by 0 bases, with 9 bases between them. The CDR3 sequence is CASSVLPSSTDTQYF. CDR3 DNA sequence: TGTGCCAGCAGCGTACTTCCATCTAGCACAGATACGCAGTATTTT. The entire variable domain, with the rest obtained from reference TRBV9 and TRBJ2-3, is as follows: DSGVTQTPKHLITATGQRVTLRCSPRSGDLSVYWYQQSLDQGLQFLIQYYNGEERAKGNILERFSAQQFPDLHSELNLSSLELGDSALYFCASSVLPSSTDTQYFGPGTRLTVL.

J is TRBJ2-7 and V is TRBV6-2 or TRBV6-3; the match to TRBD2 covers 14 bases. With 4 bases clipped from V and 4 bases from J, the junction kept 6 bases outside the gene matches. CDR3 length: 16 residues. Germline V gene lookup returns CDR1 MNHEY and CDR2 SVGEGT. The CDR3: CASSSGLAGAEYEQYF. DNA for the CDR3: TGTGCCAGCAGTTCGGGACTAGCGGGAGCTGAGTACGAGCAGTACTTC.

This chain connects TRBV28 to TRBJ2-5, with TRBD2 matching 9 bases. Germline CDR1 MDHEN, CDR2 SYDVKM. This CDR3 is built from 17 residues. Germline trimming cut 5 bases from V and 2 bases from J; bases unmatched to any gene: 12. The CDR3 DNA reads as TGTGCCAGCAGTACCGAATCAGAGACTAGCGGTCAAGAGACCCAGTACTTC. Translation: CASSTESETSGQETQYF.

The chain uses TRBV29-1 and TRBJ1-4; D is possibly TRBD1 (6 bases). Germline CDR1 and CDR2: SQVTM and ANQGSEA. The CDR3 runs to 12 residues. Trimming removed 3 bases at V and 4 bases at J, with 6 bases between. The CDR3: CSVEDSNEKLFF. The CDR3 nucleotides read TGCAGCGTTGAGGACAGTAATGAAAAACTGTTTTTT. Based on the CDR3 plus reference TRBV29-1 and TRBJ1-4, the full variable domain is SAVISQKPSRDICQRGTSLTIQCQVDSQVTMMFWYRQQPGQSLTLIATANQGSEATYESGFVIDKFPISRPNLTFSTLTVSNMSPEDSSIYLCSVEDSNEKLFFGSGTQLSVL.

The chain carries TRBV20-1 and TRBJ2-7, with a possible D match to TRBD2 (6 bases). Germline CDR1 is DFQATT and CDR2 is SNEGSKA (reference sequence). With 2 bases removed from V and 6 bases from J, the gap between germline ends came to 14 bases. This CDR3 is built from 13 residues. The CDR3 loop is CSARRGHSGEQYF. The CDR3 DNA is TGCAGTGCTAGACGAGGTCATAGCGGCGAGCAGTACTTC.

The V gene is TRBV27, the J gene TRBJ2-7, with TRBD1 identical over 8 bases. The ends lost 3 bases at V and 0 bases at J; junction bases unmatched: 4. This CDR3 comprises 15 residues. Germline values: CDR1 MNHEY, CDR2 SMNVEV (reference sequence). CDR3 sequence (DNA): TGTGCCAGCAGTTTCGCCGGACAGGGCTCCTACGAGCAGTACTTC. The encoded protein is CASSFAGQGSYEQYF.

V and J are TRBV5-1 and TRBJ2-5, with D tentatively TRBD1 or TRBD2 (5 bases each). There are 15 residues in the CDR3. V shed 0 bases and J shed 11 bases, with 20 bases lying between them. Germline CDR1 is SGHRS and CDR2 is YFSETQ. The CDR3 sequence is CASSLDQGVYNEQYF. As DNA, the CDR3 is TGCGCCAGCAGCTTGGACCAGGGAGTCTACAATGAGCAGTACTTC.

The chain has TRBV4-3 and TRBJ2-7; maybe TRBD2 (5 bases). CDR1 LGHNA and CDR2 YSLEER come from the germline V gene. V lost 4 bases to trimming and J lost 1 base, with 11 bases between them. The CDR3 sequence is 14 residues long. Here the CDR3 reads CASSRTSTSYEQYF. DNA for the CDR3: TGCGCCAGCAGCCGCACTAGTACATCCTACGAGCAGTACTTC.

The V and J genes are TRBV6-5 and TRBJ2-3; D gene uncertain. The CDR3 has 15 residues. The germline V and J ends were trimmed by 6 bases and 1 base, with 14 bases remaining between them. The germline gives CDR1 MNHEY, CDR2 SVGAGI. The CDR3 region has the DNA TGTGCCAGCAGCCATTACAGAACTCGCACAGATACGCAGTATTTT. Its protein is CASSHYRTRTDTQYF.

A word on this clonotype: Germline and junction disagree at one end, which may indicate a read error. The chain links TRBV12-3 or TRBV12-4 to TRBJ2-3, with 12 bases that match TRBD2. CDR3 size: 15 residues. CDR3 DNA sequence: TGTGCCAGCAGTTTACGACTAGCGGGAGAGGATACGGAGTATTTT. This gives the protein CASSLRLAGEDTEYF.

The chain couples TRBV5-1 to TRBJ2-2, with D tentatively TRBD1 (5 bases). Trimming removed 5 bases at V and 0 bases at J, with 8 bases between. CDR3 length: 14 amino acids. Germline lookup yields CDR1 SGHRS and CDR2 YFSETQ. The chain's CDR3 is CASRGAANTGELFF. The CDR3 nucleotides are TGCGCCAGCAGAGGGGCAGCGAACACCGGGGAGCTGTTTTTT.

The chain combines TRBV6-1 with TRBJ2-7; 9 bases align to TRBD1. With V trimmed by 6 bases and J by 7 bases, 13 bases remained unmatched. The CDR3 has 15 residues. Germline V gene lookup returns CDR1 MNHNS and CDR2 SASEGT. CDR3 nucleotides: TGTGCCAGCAGAATCCCGGGACAGGGTGTCGGAGAGCAGTACTTC. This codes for CASRIPGQGVGEQYF.

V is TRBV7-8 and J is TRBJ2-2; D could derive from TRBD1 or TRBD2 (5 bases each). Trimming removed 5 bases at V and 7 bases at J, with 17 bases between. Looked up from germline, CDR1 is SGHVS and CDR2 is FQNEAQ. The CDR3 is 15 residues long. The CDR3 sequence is CASSPQGGGIGELFF. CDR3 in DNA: TGTGCCAGCAGCCCCCAGGGTGGGGGAATCGGGGAGCTGTTTTTT. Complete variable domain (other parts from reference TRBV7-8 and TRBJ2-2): GAGVSQSPRYKVAKRGQDVALRCDPISGHVSLFWYQQALGQGPEFLTYFQNEAQLDKSGLPSDRFFAERPEGSVSTLKIQRTQQEDSAVYLCASSPQGGGIGELFFGEGSRLTVL.

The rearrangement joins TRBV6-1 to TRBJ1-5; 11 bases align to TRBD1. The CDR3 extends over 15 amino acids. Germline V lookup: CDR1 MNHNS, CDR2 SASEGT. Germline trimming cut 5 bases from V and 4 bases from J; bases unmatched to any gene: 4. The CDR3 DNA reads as TGTGCCAGCAGTTCTCGGGACAGGGGGAATCAGCCCCAGCATTTT. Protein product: CASSSRDRGNQPQHF.

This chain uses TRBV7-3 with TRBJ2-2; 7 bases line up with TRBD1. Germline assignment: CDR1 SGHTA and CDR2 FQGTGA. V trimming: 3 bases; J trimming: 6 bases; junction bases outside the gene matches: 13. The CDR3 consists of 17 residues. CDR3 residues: CASSFSGGSVVSGELFF. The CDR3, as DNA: TGTGCCAGCAGCTTCTCAGGGGGTTCCGTTGTTTCCGGGGAGCTGTTTTTT.

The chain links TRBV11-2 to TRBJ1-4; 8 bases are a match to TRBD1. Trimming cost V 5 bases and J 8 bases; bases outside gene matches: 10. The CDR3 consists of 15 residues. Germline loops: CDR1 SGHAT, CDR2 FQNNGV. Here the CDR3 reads CASSGGGQGSEKLFF. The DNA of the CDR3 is TGTGCCAGCAGCGGAGGCGGACAGGGTTCGGAAAAACTGTTTTTT.

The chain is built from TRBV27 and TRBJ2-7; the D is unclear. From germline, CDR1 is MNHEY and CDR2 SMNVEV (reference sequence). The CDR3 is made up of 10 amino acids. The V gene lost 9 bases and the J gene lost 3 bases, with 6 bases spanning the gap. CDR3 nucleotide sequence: TGTGCCAGAGGCTTCTACGAGCAGTACTTC. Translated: CARGFYEQYF.

For the CDR3, the DNA is TGCGCCAGCAGCCTGGACAGGGTCCCGAATTCACCCCTCCACTTT. It translates to CASSLDRVPNSPLHF. The V and J genes are TRBV5-1 and TRBJ1-6, with 8 bases identical to TRBD1. Germline V gene data show CDR1 as SGHRS and CDR2 as YFSETQ. With V trimmed by 4 bases and J by 7 bases, 7 bases remained unmatched. The CDR3 runs to 15 residues. Combining the CDR3 with reference TRBV5-1 and TRBJ1-6 gives the whole variable domain KAGVTQTPRYLIKTRGQQVTLSCSPISGHRSVSWYQQTPGQGLQFLFEYFSETQRNKGNFPGRFSGRQFSNSRSEMNVSTLELGDSALYLCASSLDRVPNSPLHFGNGTRLTVT.